The sequence of this T cell receptor beta chain was determined in a study of blood T cell repertoires in COVID-19 (dated by TCRdb to 2020 to 2021). Context from the whole study: Samples covering the acute and convalescent phases of COVID-19 were provided by collaborators in the United States, Italy and Spain. The material from the prospective study consisted of cDNA or gDNA derived from T cells, B-cell-depleted T cells, or PBMCs. The dataset comprised deeply sampled blood TCRbeta repertoires from subjects exposed to, actively infected with, or recovered from COVID-19. The repertoires were made available in a free public database intended to serve as a resource for research on the immune response to SARS-CoV-2. Samples were obtained from the ongoing ImmuneRACE study (first 160 participants) and from about 1,300 subjects provided by 6 global collaborators. Sample metadata almost always included a de-identified subject ID, COVID-19 status, age in years and sex. Where available, HLA class I and class II types were taken from metadata supplied by the sample provider and were not determined by assay-based typing.

After removal of 3 bases from V and 13 bases from J, the junction retains 6 bases not matched to a gene. The CDR3 covers 12 residues, taking in both the cysteine and the phenylalanine. Kept here is only the CDR3 DNA, which spans 36 bases and is read in frame from base 1. As encoded in the germline V gene (reference sequence), CDR1 is GTSNPN while CDR2 is SVGIG. The immunoSEQ Assay, a bias-controlled multiplex PCR, was used to amplify TCRbeta CDR3 regions from genomic DNA. Per the authors' processing: Nucleated cell counts per sample were estimated from amplification of reference gene primers within the assay. To quantify the absolute abundance of each unique TCRbeta CDR3 rearrangement, sequence reads were collapsed and filtered. For each sample, productive Simpson clonality was calculated by taking the square root of Simpson's diversity index across productive rearrangements. TCRdb re-hosts the immuneACCESS table, in-frame sequences only. Its copies lack some clones; in the studies checked, an unresolved V gene accounts for under half of them, and the cause for the rest is not known. V and J calls and clone size are those listed in that table; D and trimming were worked out from the DNA. The sample table lists about 220,000 clones, 80% of them with a count of one. The top ten constitute 7.2% of the sample.

General conclusions and limits of the study: The quantity of clinical and demographic metadata differed by source and by participant and was supplied without curation.

The collaborating institutions used their own protocols to collect whole blood in K2EDTA tubes. For TCRbeta analysis, collaborators shipped samples in one of three forms: frozen whole blood, isolated PBMCs, or DNA extracted from either of those sample types. As for this clone: Its specific antigen is unknown. Base qualities are not at hand, and no much larger clone is one base apart.

Material for sequencing was peripheral blood. Recombination linked TRBV30 to TRBJ2-3, with 11 junctional bases fitting TRBD2. This receptor was obtained from a woman in her 70s with acute or convalescent COVID-19. The CDR3 in this case is CAWSLSGGAEYF. The nucleotide sequence reads as follows: TGTGCCTGGAGCCTTAGCGGGGGGGCGGAGTATTTT.